Included here is one TCR beta chain sequence, with context. This sample was included in a study of blood T cell repertoires in COVID-19. Turning to the study itself: Acute and convalescent COVID-19 specimens originated in the United States, Italy and Spain. PBMCs, B-cell-depleted T cells, or T cells were the source of the cDNA or gDNA that made up the material.

The CDR3 is 12 amino acids. Trimming stripped 2 bases from V and 10 bases from J, with 8 bases between. The germline V gene has CDR1 SGHAT and CDR2 FQNNGV. In the study's own analysis: It was from reference gene primer amplification that nucleated cell counts were estimated. Profiled with immunoSEQ multiplex PCR; TCRdb holds only in-frame clones, not every one. The DNA gave D and trimming, while V, J and clone size come from that table. The sample records 130,000 to 150,000 clones, around 80% being singletons. Sequenced material: peripheral blood. The chain has TRBV11-2 and TRBJ1-4, with no clear D. This receptor was obtained from a man aged 60 to 69 with active or convalescent COVID-19. CDR3 DNA: TGTGCCAGCAGCTTACCGGGAGGAAAACTGTTTTTT. Translation: CASSLPGGKLFF.